The 8 T cell receptor beta chains given below trace back to one sample, sequenced in a study of T cell repertoires in cytomegalovirus infection. No antigen has been identified for these receptors. In TCRdb, the reads were re-called with MiXCR into one record per CDR3 protein. The sample contains under 450,000 distinct CDR3 sequences, about 35% of which appear only once. This sample comprised cultured PBMCs, obtained from culture after CMV antigen stimulation. All receptors come from a human donor in good health (CMV status not recorded). Some clones in this sample may be carry-over from other donors' samples.

This clonotype turned up a few times. The genes are TRBV12-3 or TRBV12-4 and TRBJ2-3; perhaps TRBD2 as D (5 bases). The CDR3 length is 12 residues. V gave up 9 bases and J gave up 2 bases, with 9 bases separating them. CDR3 loop: CASRAVTDTQYF. The DNA of the CDR3 is TGTGCCAGTAGAGCGGTCACAGATACGCAGTATTTT.

V gene TRBV19 combines with J gene TRBJ2-3, with TRBD2 matching over 8 bases. The CDR3 is 15 amino acids. The V gene's germline CDR1 is LNHDA and CDR2 SQIVND (reference sequence). The trim removed 7 bases at V and 6 bases at J, leaving 12 bases unmatched. CDR3 protein: CASTQGAGAFDTQYF. Here the CDR3 DNA reads TGTGCCAGTACCCAGGGAGCGGGAGCGTTTGATACGCAGTATTTT.

The CDR3 reads CASSVLFQGTGELFF. The DNA for the CDR3 is TGTGCCAGCAGCGTACTCTTCCAGGGCACCGGGGAGCTGTTTTTT. The chain employs TRBV9 and TRBJ2-2, with a tentative D call TRBD1 (5 bases). Looked up from germline, CDR1 is SGDLS and CDR2 is YYNGEE. CDR3 size: 15 residues. V lost 1 base, J lost 4 bases, and 11 bases lay in between. Full variable domain (missing parts from reference TRBV9 and TRBJ2-2): DSGVTQTPKHLITATGQRVTLRCSPRSGDLSVYWYQQSLDQGLQFLIQYYNGEERAKGNILERFSAQQFPDLHSELNLSSLELGDSALYFCASSVLFQGTGELFFGEGSRLTVL.

The V and J genes are TRBV7-9 and TRBJ2-1, with 11 bases identical to TRBD1. CDR1 and CDR2 (germline): SEHNR, FQNEAQ (reference sequence). Unmatched junction bases numbered 7, after V lost 7 bases and J lost 8 bases. CDR3 size: 14 residues. The CDR3 DNA reads TGTGCCAGCACCGGGGACAGGGGGATCCATGAGCAGTTCTTC. This sequence encodes CASTGDRGIHEQFF.

In this sample, this clonotype turned up a few times. The chain recombines TRBV7-2 with TRBJ2-1; a weak D match, TRBD2 (5 bases). Trimming stripped 4 bases from V and 0 bases from J, with 7 bases between. Germline V gives CDR1 SGHTA, CDR2 FQGNSA. The CDR3 spans 14 residues. The CDR3 bases are TGTGCCAGCAGCTCCCGGGACTCCTACAATGAGCAGTTCTTC. Amino acid sequence: CASSSRDSYNEQFF.

This clonotype was found once. The gene calls are TRBV20-1 and TRBJ1-2; TRBD1 agrees at 9 bases. Germline CDR1 DFQATT, CDR2 SNEGSKA (reference sequence). V lost 5 bases to trimming and J lost 4 bases; unmatched junction nucleotides: 2. The CDR3 covers 12 residues. The CDR3 coding sequence is TGCAGTGCTCAGGACAGGGGCTATGGCTACACCTTC. It codes for CSAQDRGYGYTF.

This clonotype was observed a few times. The rearrangement links TRBV12-3 or TRBV12-4 to TRBJ1-3; D is unclear. Trimming removed 6 bases from V and 0 bases from J, with 6 bases in between. CDR3 length: 13 amino acids. In DNA form, the CDR3 reads TGTGCCAGCAGCACAAGCTCTGGAAACACCATATATTTT. It encodes CASSTSSGNTIYF.

This clonotype occurred a few times. The V gene is TRBV6-1, the J gene TRBJ1-5; 8 bases align to TRBD1. In germline, CDR1 is MNHNS, CDR2 SASEGT. The V and J ends lost 6 bases and 4 bases, in that order; junction bases with no gene match: 5. There are 14 residues in the CDR3. This CDR3 reads CASRWDRLNQPQHF. DNA of the CDR3: TGTGCCAGCAGGTGGGACAGGTTAAATCAGCCCCAGCATTTT.